This TCR beta chain was sequenced during a study of blood T cell repertoires in COVID-19. About the study: Acute-phase and convalescent COVID-19 samples originated in the United States, Italy and Spain. Sources were T cells, B-cell-depleted T cells, or PBMCs; the material itself was cDNA or gDNA.

In the original processing: Using reference gene primer amplification, nucleated cell counts were estimated. Clones were sequenced by immunoSEQ multiplex PCR, and TCRdb holds only the in-frame ones, with some missing. From that table come the V and J calls and clone size; the DNA was used to work out D and trimming. The sample yields 250,000 to 300,000 clones, approximately 81% seen once. This TCR was recovered from a woman aged 45-65 years who had been exposed to COVID-19. The sequencing sample was made of PBMCs or T cells enriched from blood (not recorded which).

The CDR3 region has the DNA TGTGCCAGCAGCTCTAGGGGGGGGACAGGGAACACTGAAGCTTTCTTT. Translating gives CASSSRGGTGNTEAFF. V and J are TRBV7-8 and TRBJ1-1; TRBD1 matches at 8 bases. CDR3 length equals 16 residues. Germline V gives CDR1 SGHVS, CDR2 FQNEAQ. The trim removed 4 bases at V and 1 base at J, leaving 8 bases unmatched.